This TCR beta chain was identified in a study of CD8 T cells in ankylosing spondylitis. Broader study findings: Characteristic, it appeared, of ankylosing spondylitis blood was a TCR beta motif of about eight highly homologous variants.

The V end was cut by 8 bases, the J end by 1 base, with 11 bases between. This CDR3 is 14 amino acids long. Via MiXCR, TCRdb re-called the 5' RACE reads, giving one row per CDR3 protein. The sample yields about 340,000 distinct CDR3 sequences, 8% seen once. Only a few counts were recorded for this clonotype. Antigen: not known. This chain uses TRBV12-3 or TRBV12-4 with TRBJ2-2, with a tentative D call TRBD1 (6 bases). The clonotype comes from a male donor with ankylosing spondylitis. Sequenced sample: blood, either unsorted or a sorted T cell fraction (not recorded which). The CDR3 region is CASRGGQNTGELFF. CDR3 nucleotide sequence: TGTGCCAGCCGTGGGGGACAGAACACCGGGGAGCTGTTTTTT.